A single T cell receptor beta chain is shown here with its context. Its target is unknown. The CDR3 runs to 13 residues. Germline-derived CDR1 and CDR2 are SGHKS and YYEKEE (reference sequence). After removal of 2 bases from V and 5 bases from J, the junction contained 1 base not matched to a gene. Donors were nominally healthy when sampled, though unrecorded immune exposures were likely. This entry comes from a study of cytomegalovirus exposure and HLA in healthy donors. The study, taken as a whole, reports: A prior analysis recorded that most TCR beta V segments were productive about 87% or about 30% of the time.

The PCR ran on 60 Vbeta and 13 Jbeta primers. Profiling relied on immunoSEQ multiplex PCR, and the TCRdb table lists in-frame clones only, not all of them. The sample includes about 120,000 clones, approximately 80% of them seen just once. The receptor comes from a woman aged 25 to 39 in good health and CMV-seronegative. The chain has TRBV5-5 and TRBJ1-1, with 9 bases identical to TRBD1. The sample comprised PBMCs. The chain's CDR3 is CASSFGTGTEAFF. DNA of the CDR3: TGTGCCAGCAGCTTCGGGACAGGGACTGAAGCTTTCTTT.